A single sample gave rise to the 27 T cell receptor beta chains below, sequenced in a study of blood T cell repertoires in COVID-19. Only in-frame clones appear in the TCRdb table, and some are missing; sequencing was by immunoSEQ multiplex PCR. The sample consists of over 150,000 clones, roughly nine tenths of them appearing once. The sequenced sample consisted of PBMCs or T cells enriched from blood (not recorded which). These receptors were taken from a woman aged 25 to 39 who had recovered from COVID-19.

This chain joins TRBV25-1 and TRBJ1-1, with D unclear. Deletions cut 2 bases from V and 5 bases from J, with 12 bases between. The CDR3 consists of 14 residues. The germline gives CDR1 MGHDK, CDR2 SYGVNS. The CDR3 loop reads CASSEVGRRTEAFF. The CDR3, as DNA: TGTGCCAGCAGTGAAGTGGGCCGTAGGACTGAAGCTTTCTTT.

This clone was picked up one time. The chain uses TRBV5-1 and TRBJ1-5; 9 bases agree with TRBD1. The germline V gene encodes CDR1 SGHRS and CDR2 YFSETQ. Trimming took 0 bases from V and 0 from J; bases not matched to a gene: 7. This CDR3 comprises 18 residues. The CDR3 DNA is TGCGCCAGCAGCTTGGGACAGGGGGGTTTTTATAGCAATCAGCCCCAGCATTTT. Translating gives CASSLGQGGFYSNQPQHF.

The chain couples TRBV27 to TRBJ1-4; possible D gene TRBD1, 6 bases. From germline, CDR1 is MNHEY and CDR2 SMNVEV (reference sequence). Between the trimmed V and J ends, which lost 5 bases and 7 bases, there was a span of 14 bases. The CDR3 length is 14 residues. This CDR3 reads CASSTHQGGEKLFF. The DNA of the CDR3 is TGTGCCAGCAGTACTCACCAAGGGGGTGAAAAACTGTTTTTT.

V is TRBV7-9 and J is TRBJ2-7; 7 nucleotides align to TRBD1. Looked up from germline, CDR1 is SEHNR and CDR2 is FQNEAQ (reference sequence). The CDR3 consists of 14 residues. The V and J ends lost 5 bases and 5 bases, in that order; junction bases with no gene match: 9. The CDR3 coding sequence is TGTGCCAGCAGCCCAGGGGACAGTCGCAACGAGCAGTACTTC. Its protein is CASSPGDSRNEQYF. Full variable domain (outside the CDR3, taken from reference TRBV7-9 and TRBJ2-7): DTGVSQNPRHKITKRGQNVTFRCDPISEHNRLYWYRQTLGQGPEFLTYFQNEAQLEKSRLLSDRFSAERPKGSFSTLEIQRTEQGDSAMYLCASSPGDSRNEQYFGPGTRLTVT.

The DNA of the CDR3 is TGCGCCAGCAGCAGGAGGCTTGGGACAGTGGGGGAGACCCAGTACTTC. Its translation: CASSRRLGTVGETQYF. This chain connects TRBV5-1 to TRBJ2-5, with 7 nucleotides matching TRBD1. Germline-derived CDR1 and CDR2 are SGHRS and YFSETQ. CDR3 length equals 16 residues. J was trimmed by 5 bases and V by 4 bases; bases with no gene match: 14.

The chain recombines TRBV4-3 with TRBJ2-7, with 8 bases fitting TRBD1. After removal of 1 base from V and 5 bases from J, the junction contained 13 bases not matched to a gene. This CDR3 comprises 17 residues. Looked up from germline, CDR1 is LGHNA and CDR2 is YSLEER. In DNA form, the CDR3 reads TGCGCCAGCAGCCAAGTGTTTGCTCCAGGGGGCATTAACGAGCAGTACTTC. This encodes CASSQVFAPGGINEQYF.

J is TRBJ2-1 and V is TRBV24-1, with 10 bases aligning to TRBD2. With V trimmed by 3 bases and J by 8 bases, 12 bases remained unmatched. CDR3 length: 17 amino acids. The germline CDR1 and CDR2 sequences are KGHDR and SFDVKD. CDR3 protein: CATSDGRSSGRWDEQFF. Written as DNA, the CDR3 is TGTGCCACCAGTGATGGGCGGTCTAGCGGGAGATGGGATGAGCAGTTCTTC.

The chain carries TRBV5-1 and TRBJ2-1, with TRBD2 identical over 10 bases. This CDR3 is 16 amino acids long. The V gene end was trimmed by 4 bases and the J gene end by 6 bases; junction bases not matched to a gene: 10. Germline CDR1 and CDR2: SGHRS and YFSETQ. The CDR3: CASSTLAGGTVNEQFF. CDR3 nucleotides: TGCGCCAGCAGCACATTAGCGGGAGGTACGGTCAATGAGCAGTTCTTC.

The chain joins TRBV19 to TRBJ1-2; D unresolved. There are 14 residues in the CDR3. CDR1 and CDR2 (germline): LNHDA, SQIVND (reference sequence). V lost 4 bases to trimming and J lost 6 bases, with 15 bases between them. CDR3 region: CASSTITEMDGYTF. The CDR3 coding sequence is TGTGCCAGTAGTACCATCACAGAGATGGATGGCTACACCTTC.

The rearrangement links TRBV5-8 to TRBJ2-7; weak D call: TRBD2 (6 bases). The ends were cut back, 2 bases at V and 0 bases at J, with 18 bases in the middle. Germline-derived CDR1 and CDR2 are SGHTS and YDEGEE. The CDR3 spans 17 residues. CDR3 coding DNA: TGTGCCAGCAGCTTATGGAGGGCGGCCTTAACCTCCTACGAGCAGTACTTC. Protein: CASSLWRAALTSYEQYF.

This rearrangement joins TRBV4-1 to TRBJ1-1; 7 bases map to TRBD1. CDR1 MGHRA and CDR2 YSYEKL come from the germline V gene. V was pared by 4 bases and J by 3 bases, with 14 bases of the junction left unmatched. The CDR3 spans 17 residues. This CDR3 reads CASSPRALQGPHTEAFF. CDR3 nucleotide sequence: TGCGCCAGCAGCCCCCGGGCCCTACAGGGGCCCCACACTGAAGCTTTCTTT.

This clone was seen only once. CDR3 in DNA: TGTGCCAGCAGTTACTCGGGTGCGGAATACGAGCAGTACTTC. This encodes CASSYSGAEYEQYF. The J gene is TRBJ2-7, the V gene TRBV6-5; D gene uncertain. Germline CDR1 is MNHEY and CDR2 is SVGAGI. This CDR3 has 14 amino acids. Between the trimmed V and J ends, which lost 0 bases and 4 bases, there was a span of 10 bases.

The chain has TRBV9 and TRBJ2-3; D is unclear. V lost 0 bases and J lost 1, with 9 bases in between. Germline-derived CDR1 and CDR2 are SGDLS and YYNGEE. CDR3 size: 15 residues. The CDR3 sequence: CASSVGEPGTDTQYF. The CDR3 DNA reads TGTGCCAGCAGCGTAGGAGAGCCGGGCACAGATACGCAGTATTTT.

The genes are TRBV7-2 and TRBJ1-2; TRBD1 might be the D (5 bases). Germline V CDR1 and CDR2: SGHTA, FQGNSA. The CDR3 is 14 residues long. The V and J ends lost 5 bases and 4 bases respectively, with 14 bases between them. In DNA, the CDR3 is TGTGCCAGCAGCCCGGGTGCGGGGGGCTATGGCTACACCTTC. Its translation is CASSPGAGGYGYTF.

This clone turned up a few times. The chain links TRBV20-1 to TRBJ1-1; 8 bases fit TRBD1. The germline gives CDR1 DFQATT, CDR2 SNEGSKA (reference sequence). CDR3 length: 13 residues. V shed 3 bases, J shed 1 base, and the junction held 1 base outside the gene matches. The CDR3 coding sequence is TGCAGTGCTAGTGACAGGGGGAACACTGAAGCTTTCTTT. It encodes CSASDRGNTEAFF.

The chain uses TRBV24-1 and TRBJ2-5, with 15 bases identical to TRBD2. Trimming took 4 bases from V and 11 from J; bases not matched to a gene: 7. The CDR3 length is 15 residues. CDR1 and CDR2 (germline): KGHDR, SFDVKD. The CDR3 region is CATSDPGLAGGPQYF. CDR3 nucleotides: TGTGCCACCAGTGACCCTGGACTAGCGGGAGGGCCTCAGTACTTC.

The chain combines TRBV2 with TRBJ1-6; the D is unclear. Germline assignment: CDR1 SNHLY and CDR2 FYNNEI. Between the trimmed V and J ends, which lost 3 bases and 4 bases, there was a span of 7 bases. The CDR3 loop spans 14 amino acids. The chain's CDR3 is CASSEAAYNSPLHF. The CDR3 nucleotides read TGTGCCAGCAGTGAGGCGGCGTATAATTCACCCCTCCACTTT.

CDR3 sequence: CASSAIRGTSPLHF. The CDR3 DNA sequence: TGTGCCAGCAGTGCTATCCGGGGTACTTCACCCCTCCACTTT. The rearrangement joins TRBV2 to TRBJ1-6; no reliable D call. The CDR3 runs to 14 residues. CDR1 and CDR2 (germline): SNHLY, FYNNEI. Trimming took 4 bases from V and 9 from J, leaving 13 bases between them.

CDR3 in amino acids: CASSLPNRVGQPQHF. CDR3 DNA: TGTGCCAGCAGCTTGCCCAACAGGGTTGGTCAGCCCCAGCATTTT. The chain couples TRBV5-8 to TRBJ1-5; D might be TRBD1 (6 bases). The CDR3 extends over 15 amino acids. The germline V gene has CDR1 SGHTS and CDR2 YDEGEE. The V end lost 1 base, the J end lost 6 bases, and 14 bases lay between the germline ends. The variable domain in full, with the rest retrieved from reference TRBV5-8 and TRBJ1-5, is EAGVTQSPTHLIKTRGQQATLRCSPISGHTSVYWYQQALGLGLQFLLWYDEGEERNRGNFPPRFSGRQFPNYSSELNVNALELEDSALYLCASSLPNRVGQPQHFGDGTRLSIL.

The chain carries TRBV7-3 and TRBJ2-2; 8 bases agree with TRBD2. Per the germline V gene, CDR1 is SGHTA and CDR2 is FQGTGA. J was trimmed by 1 base and V by 2 bases; bases with no gene match: 3. The CDR3 sequence is 16 residues long. CDR3 region: CASSLLAGKNTGELFF. For the CDR3, the DNA is TGTGCCAGCAGCTTATTAGCGGGGAAGAACACCGGGGAGCTGTTTTTT.

The chain is built from TRBV2 and TRBJ2-7; D may be TRBD2 (7 bases). Germline V gives CDR1 SNHLY, CDR2 FYNNEI. The CDR3 has 14 amino acids. V gave up 7 bases and J gave up 3 bases, with 16 bases separating them. CDR3 DNA sequence: TGTGCCAGCAAGGAGCGGGACAAGCGCTACGAGCAGTACTTC. Amino acid sequence: CASKERDKRYEQYF.

The chain recombines TRBV9 with TRBJ2-4; D remains unclear. The CDR3 has 15 residues. The V end was cut by 0 bases, the J end by 0 bases, with 7 bases between. Per the germline V gene, CDR1 is SGDLS and CDR2 is YYNGEE. CDR3 coding DNA: TGTGCCAGCAGCGTAGGTGCACTAGCCAAAAACATTCAGTACTTC. It codes for CASSVGALAKNIQYF.

This clone was counted a single time. The chain carries TRBV5-1 and TRBJ2-2, with a possible D match to TRBD2 (5 bases). CDR3 length: 14 residues. V was clipped by 0 bases and J by 7 bases, with 10 bases between them. Germline CDR1 is SGHRS and CDR2 is YFSETQ. CDR3 sequence: CASSLERGGGELFF. In DNA form, the CDR3 reads TGCGCCAGCAGCTTGGAACGGGGTGGCGGGGAGCTGTTTTTT. The variable domain in full, with the rest retrieved from reference TRBV5-1 and TRBJ2-2, is KAGVTQTPRYLIKTRGQQVTLSCSPISGHRSVSWYQQTPGQGLQFLFEYFSETQRNKGNFPGRFSGRQFSNSRSEMNVSTLELGDSALYLCASSLERGGGELFFGEGSRLTVL.

The V gene is TRBV3-1 (or the pseudogene TRBV3-2), the J gene TRBJ1-2, with D tentatively TRBD1 (6 bases). Per germline, CDR1 LGHDT and CDR2 YNNKEL (reference sequence). The length of the CDR3 is 14 residues. With 1 base removed from V and 8 bases from J, the gap between germline ends came to 14 bases. CDR3 sequence: CASSQGNRVSGYTF. The CDR3 DNA sequence: TGTGCCAGCAGCCAAGGCAACAGGGTGAGCGGCTACACCTTC.

The chain combines TRBV19 with TRBJ1-1; D might be TRBD1 (6 bases). The CDR3 contains 13 residues. Deletions cut 7 bases from V and 1 base from J, with 10 bases between. Germline CDR1 LNHDA, CDR2 SQIVND (reference sequence). The CDR3, as DNA: TGTGCCAGTAAGGGGGGGTGGAACACTGAAGCTTTCTTT. This translates into CASKGGWNTEAFF.

This rearrangement joins TRBV11-3 to TRBJ1-2; TRBD1 aligns across 7 bases. The CDR3 runs to 13 residues. V lost 6 bases, J lost 4 bases, and 5 bases stayed unmatched. The germline gives CDR1 SGHNT, CDR2 YENEEA. This chain's CDR3 is CASSSTGPYGYTF. CDR3 in DNA: TGTGCCAGCAGTTCGACAGGGCCCTATGGCTACACCTTC. Together with reference TRBV11-3 and TRBJ1-2, the CDR3 gives the full variable domain: EAGVVQSPRYKIIEKKQPVAFWCNPISGHNTLYWYLQNLGQGPELLIRYENEEAVDDSQLPKDRFSAERLKGVDSTLKIQPAELGDSAVYLCASSSTGPYGYTFGSGTRLTVV.

This chain links TRBV2 with TRBJ2-3, with D perhaps TRBD2 (6 bases). This CDR3 comprises 14 residues. V was pared by 4 bases and J by 2 bases, with 10 bases between. CDR1 and CDR2 from the germline V gene are SNHLY and FYNNEI. CDR3 protein: CASSVGGLTDTQYF. In DNA, the CDR3 is TGTGCCAGCAGTGTGGGGGGACTCACAGATACGCAGTATTTT.